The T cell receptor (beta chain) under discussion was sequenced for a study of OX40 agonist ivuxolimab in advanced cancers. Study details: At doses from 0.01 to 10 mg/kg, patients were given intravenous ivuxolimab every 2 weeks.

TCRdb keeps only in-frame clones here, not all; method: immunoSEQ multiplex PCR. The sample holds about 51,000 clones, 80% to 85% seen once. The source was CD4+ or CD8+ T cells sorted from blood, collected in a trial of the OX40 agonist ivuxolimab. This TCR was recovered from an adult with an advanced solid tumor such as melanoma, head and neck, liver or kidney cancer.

The CDR3, as DNA: TGTGCCAGCAGCGAAACAGGGGGCCGGGCGAAAGGCTACACCTTC. Protein sequence: CASSETGGRAKGYTF. The chain combines TRBV2 with TRBJ1-2; TRBD1 agrees at 9 bases. The CDR3 sequence is 15 residues long. V shed 6 bases and J 8 bases; nucleotides not matched to a gene: 13. Germline V gene data show CDR1 as SNHLY and CDR2 as FYNNEI.